The 22 T cell receptor beta chains listed next were all sequenced from one sample in a study of T cells in Graves' hyperthyroidism and ophthalmopathy. RNA transcripts gave rise to amplified TCR beta CDR3 regions. Using the HTBI primer set, a first-round RT-PCR was run on the TCR CDR3. TCRdb recomputed calls from the multiplex PCR reads with MiXCR, one row per CDR3 protein. The sample has about 420,000 distinct CDR3 sequences, around 16% seen once. Sequenced sample: blood. Source of these receptors: a woman younger than 35 with Graves' hyperthyroidism.

This rearrangement joins TRBV28 to TRBJ2-7; unclear D gene. The V end was cut by 4 bases, the J end by 6 bases, with 16 bases between. CDR1 MDHEN and CDR2 SYDVKM come from the germline V gene. The CDR3 has 14 amino acids. In DNA form, the CDR3 reads TGTGCCAGCAGTTCCCCAAACCTCCCGGGCGAGCAGTACTTC. It yields the protein CASSSPNLPGEQYF. The complete variable domain, with remaining parts taken from reference TRBV28 and TRBJ2-7, reads DVKVTQSSRYLVKRTGEKVFLECVQDMDHENMFWYRQDPGLGLRLIYFSYDVKMKEKGDIPEGYSVSREKKERFSLILESASTNQTSMYLCASSSPNLPGEQYFGPGTRLTVT.

The chain employs TRBV25-1 and TRBJ1-2, with D hard to call. Germline assignment: CDR1 MGHDK and CDR2 SYGVNS. This CDR3 has 13 residues. V was cut by 4 bases and J by 0 bases, with 6 bases left in between. Here the CDR3 reads CASSGPANYGYTF. CDR3 in DNA: TGTGCCAGCAGTGGTCCAGCTAACTATGGCTACACCTTC.

This clonotype has ten or more counts. The chain joins TRBV28 to TRBJ1-1; 9 bases are a match to TRBD1. CDR3 length: 12 amino acids. CDR1 is MDHEN, CDR2 SYDVKM, per germline. The junction had 3 bases not matched to a gene; V was cut back by 8 bases and J by 5 bases. CDR3 sequence: CASHRGPTEAFF. The CDR3 bases are TGTGCCAGCCACAGGGGGCCAACTGAAGCTTTCTTT.

This clonotype was detected many times. The gene calls are TRBV5-1 and TRBJ2-7, with TRBD1 identical over 8 bases. V lost 4 bases, J lost 2 bases, and 2 bases stayed unmatched. The CDR3 contains 13 residues. Per the germline V gene, CDR1 is SGHRS and CDR2 is YFSETQ. In DNA, the CDR3 is TGCGCCAGCAGCAGGGGACAGGCCTACGAGCAGTACTTC. Translation: CASSRGQAYEQYF.

The chain links TRBV5-1 to TRBJ2-1; D unresolved. The end of the DNA is better explained by TRBJ2-7, so the J call may be wrong. The CDR3 loop spans 16 amino acids. CDR1 and CDR2 (germline): SGHRS, YFSETQ. CDR3 bases: TGCGCCAGCAGCTTGGGCAGGATGATGACCTACAATGAGCAGTACTTC. This codes for CASSLGRMMTYNEQYF.

This clonotype occurred many times. The V gene is TRBV15, the J gene TRBJ1-1; the D is unclear. The CDR3 totals 13 residues. V was clipped by 1 base and J by 1 base, with 4 bases between them. Germline loops: CDR1 LNHNV, CDR2 YYDKDF (reference sequence). Here the CDR3 reads CATSRGENTEAFF. The CDR3 DNA reads TGTGCCACCAGCAGAGGAGAGAACACTGAAGCTTTCTTT.

On this clonotype itself: A much larger clone differs from this one at a single base, so this may be a read error. The chain employs TRBV6-2 or TRBV6-3 and TRBJ1-4; D is possibly TRBD1 (6 bases). CDR1 and CDR2 (germline): MNHEY, SVGEGT. This CDR3 comprises 14 residues. V shed 6 bases and J shed 11 bases, with 19 bases lying between them. Here the CDR3 DNA reads TGTGCCAGCAGGACCGGGACAAAAGTGGGGAAACTGTTTTTT. Its protein is CASRTGTKVGKLFF.

This clonotype was observed a handful of times. J is TRBJ2-3 and V is TRBV7-2; maybe TRBD2 (5 bases). Per germline, CDR1 SGHTA and CDR2 FQGNSA. V was cut by 4 bases and J by 2 bases, with 22 bases left in between. This CDR3 is 18 amino acids long. The CDR3 DNA is TGTGCCAGCAGCTCACGTCAGAAAACAGCGGTTGTCACAGATACGCAGTATTTT. It yields the protein CASSSRQKTAVVTDTQYF. The full variable domain, with the rest looked up from reference TRBV7-2 and TRBJ2-3, is GAGVSQSPSNKVTEKGKDVELRCDPISGHTALYWYRQSLGQGLEFLIYFQGNSAPDKSGLPSDRFSAERTGGSVSTLTIQRTQQEDSAVYLCASSSRQKTAVVTDTQYFGPGTRLTVL.

This clonotype came up many times. V gene TRBV7-3 combines with J gene TRBJ2-1; possible D gene TRBD1, 8 bases. Germline assignment: CDR1 SGHTA and CDR2 FQGTGA. V was clipped by 5 bases and J by 5 bases, with 16 bases between them. The CDR3 sequence is 15 residues long. The CDR3 protein is CASSPRTGRDNEQFF. The CDR3 nucleotides read TGTGCCAGCAGCCCACGGACAGGGAGGGACAATGAGCAGTTCTTC. The full variable domain, in which reference TRBV7-3 and TRBJ2-1 provide the parts outside the CDR3, is GAGVSQTPSNKVTEKGKYVELRCDPISGHTALYWYRQSLGQGPEFLIYFQGTGAADDSGLPNDRFFAVRPEGSVSTLKIQRTERGDSAVYLCASSPRTGRDNEQFFGPGTRLTVL.

The V and J genes are TRBV5-8 and TRBJ1-1, with a tentative D call TRBD1 (6 bases). V lost 1 base and J lost 1, with 8 bases in between. The germline V gene encodes CDR1 SGHTS and CDR2 YDEGEE. The CDR3 extends over 14 amino acids. CDR3 DNA: TGTGCCAGCAGCTTGAACAGGGAGAACACTGAAGCTTTCTTT. Translated, it gives CASSLNRENTEAFF.

This clonotype was picked up many times. The rearrangement uses TRBV5-1 and TRBJ2-1; unclear D gene. Germline lookup yields CDR1 SGHRS and CDR2 YFSETQ. The CDR3 has 11 amino acids. V lost 4 bases and J 8 bases, leaving 7 bases between the germline ends. The CDR3 nucleotides read TGCGCCAGCAGCCTCCTCCATGAGCAGTTCTTC. Its protein is CASSLLHEQFF.

This clonotype was seen at least ten times. The chain links TRBV12-3 or TRBV12-4 to TRBJ1-2, with D perhaps TRBD1 (5 bases). This CDR3 region has 16 residues. The V and J ends lost 4 bases and 5 bases respectively, with 20 bases between them. CDR3 in amino acids: CASSSTDAAGLYGYTF. CDR3 DNA: TGTGCCAGCAGTTCCACAGACGCCGCAGGGCTTTATGGCTACACCTTC.

This clonotype was found many times. The chain employs TRBV5-1 and TRBJ2-7; D not certain. The germline CDR1 and CDR2 sequences are SGHRS and YFSETQ. CDR3 length: 15 residues. V was clipped by 0 bases and J by 0 bases, with 10 bases between them. CDR3 coding DNA: TGCGCCAGCAGCTTGGACTGGGGTAGCTCCTACGAGCAGTACTTC. This gives the protein CASSLDWGSSYEQYF.

Many counts were recorded for this clonotype. The CDR3 nucleotides read TGCAGCGTTGAAGTATTAGGACAGAGGACTGAAGCTTTCTTT. Protein: CSVEVLGQRTEAFF. The rearrangement uses TRBV29-1 and TRBJ1-1; tentative D call: TRBD1 (6 bases). From germline, CDR1 is SQVTM and CDR2 ANQGSEA. This CDR3 is built from 14 residues. Trimming removed 1 base from V and 5 bases from J, with 14 bases in between.

This chain links TRBV20-1 with TRBJ1-1, with no clear D. Trimming left V 4 bases short and J 7 bases short, with 16 bases between. This CDR3 is 13 amino acids long. Germline-derived CDR1 and CDR2 are DFQATT and SNEGSKA (reference sequence). Here the CDR3 DNA reads TGCAGTGCTAACATTGGAGAGGAGATTGAAGCTTTCTTT. Residues: CSANIGEEIEAFF.

The chain combines TRBV4-1 with TRBJ2-2; D is possibly TRBD2 (6 bases). CDR1 and CDR2 from the germline V gene are MGHRA and YSYEKL. CDR3 length: 16 residues. Trimming left V 4 bases short and J 8 bases short, with 20 bases between. The DNA of the CDR3 is TGCGCCAGCAGCCTTCTTGATAGCGGACCTGTGGGGGAGCTGTTTTTT. Residues: CASSLLDSGPVGELFF.

This clonotype came up once. The genes are TRBV6-1 and TRBJ1-4; D unresolved. Looked up from germline, CDR1 is MNHNS and CDR2 is SASEGT. This CDR3 is 15 amino acids long. V dropped 6 bases and J dropped 0 bases, with 11 bases sitting between them. In DNA form, the CDR3 reads TGTGCCAGCAGCCAGTCGACAACAACTAATGAAAAACTGTTTTTT. Protein product: CASSQSTTTNEKLFF.

The chain joins TRBV20-1 to TRBJ1-5, with a weak D call TRBD1 (5 bases). Trimming cost V 0 bases and J 6 bases, with 21 bases left between them. Germline V gene lookup returns CDR1 DFQATT and CDR2 SNEGSKA (reference sequence). This CDR3 spans 17 amino acids. The CDR3 loop is CSARDWGGTVAGQPQHF. The CDR3 nucleotides read TGCAGTGCTAGAGATTGGGGCGGGACGGTGGCGGGTCAGCCCCAGCATTTT.

This clonotype was counted at least ten times. V gene TRBV7-9 combines with J gene TRBJ1-1; D is uncertain. The V gene lost 3 bases and the J gene lost 5 bases, with 19 bases spanning the gap. This CDR3 is built from 16 residues. Germline values: CDR1 SEHNR, CDR2 FQNEAQ (reference sequence). The CDR3 loop reads CASSFDTLGDMTEAFF. The DNA of the CDR3 is TGTGCCAGCAGCTTCGATACCCTGGGTGATATGACTGAAGCTTTCTTT.

This clonotype was counted a single time. The genes are TRBV11-2 and TRBJ2-1; D remains unclear. V was shortened by 3 bases and J by 7 bases, with 10 bases between the two germline ends. This CDR3 comprises 13 residues. Germline loops: CDR1 SGHAT, CDR2 FQNNGV. CDR3 protein: CASSFLRPNEQFF. DNA of the CDR3: TGTGCCAGCAGCTTCTTGAGGCCAAATGAGCAGTTCTTC.

This clonotype has a count of ten or more. The V gene is TRBV5-6, the J gene TRBJ2-6; D is perhaps TRBD1 (5 bases). The length of the CDR3 is 15 residues. Trimming left V 4 bases short and J 4 bases short, with 12 bases between. Germline V gene data show CDR1 as SGHDT and CDR2 as YYEEEE. The DNA of the CDR3 is TGTGCCAGCAGCGTGGACAACTCCGGGGCCAACGTCCTGACTTTC. Translation gives CASSVDNSGANVLTF.

This clonotype was observed at least ten times. The chain joins TRBV28 to TRBJ1-2; D may be TRBD1 (5 bases). The length of the CDR3 is 13 residues. Trimming pared 3 bases from V and 7 bases from J, leaving 12 bases between. Germline V lookup: CDR1 MDHEN, CDR2 SYDVKM. For the CDR3, the DNA is TGTGCCAGCAGTTTGGGCAGGGATAGTGGCTACACCTTC. Protein product: CASSLGRDSGYTF.